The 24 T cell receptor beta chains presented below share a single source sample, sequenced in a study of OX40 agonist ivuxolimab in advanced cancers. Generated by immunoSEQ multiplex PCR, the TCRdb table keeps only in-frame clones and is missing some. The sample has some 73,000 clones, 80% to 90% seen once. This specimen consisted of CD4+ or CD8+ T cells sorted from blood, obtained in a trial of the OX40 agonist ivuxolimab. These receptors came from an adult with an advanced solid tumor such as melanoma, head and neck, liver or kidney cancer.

CDR3 sequence (DNA): TGTGCCAGCATGAGGGGTTTTGAGGAAAAACTGTTTTTT. It yields the protein CASMRGFEEKLFF. The chain links TRBV2 to TRBJ1-4; D may be TRBD1 (5 bases). This CDR3 contains 13 residues. Germline V gene sequence: CDR1 SNHLY, CDR2 FYNNEI. The V gene lost 7 bases and the J gene lost 8 bases, with 14 bases spanning the gap.

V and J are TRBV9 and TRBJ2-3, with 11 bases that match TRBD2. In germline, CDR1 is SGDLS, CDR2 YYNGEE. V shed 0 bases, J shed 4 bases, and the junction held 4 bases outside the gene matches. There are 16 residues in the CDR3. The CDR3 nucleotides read TGTGCCAGCAGCGTAGTTAGCGGGGGGGCCTCAGATACGCAGTATTTT. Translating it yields CASSVVSGGASDTQYF.

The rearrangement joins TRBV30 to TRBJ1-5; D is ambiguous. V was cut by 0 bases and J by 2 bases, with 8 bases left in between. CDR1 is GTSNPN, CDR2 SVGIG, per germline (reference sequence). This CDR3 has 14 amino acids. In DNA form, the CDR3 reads TGTGCCTGGAGTGTAAGGACGGGCAATCAGCCCCAGCATTTT. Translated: CAWSVRTGNQPQHF.

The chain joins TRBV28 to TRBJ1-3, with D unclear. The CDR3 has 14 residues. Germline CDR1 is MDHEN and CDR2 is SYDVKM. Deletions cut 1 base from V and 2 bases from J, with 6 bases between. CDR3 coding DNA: TGTGCCAGCAGTTTATTCTCGGCTGGAAACACCATATATTTT. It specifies CASSLFSAGNTIYF.

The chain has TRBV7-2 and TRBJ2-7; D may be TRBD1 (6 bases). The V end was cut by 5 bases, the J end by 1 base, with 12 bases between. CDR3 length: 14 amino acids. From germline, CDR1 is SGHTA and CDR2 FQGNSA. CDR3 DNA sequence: TGTGCCAGCAGCATCCGGACAGAATCCTACGAGCAGTACTTC. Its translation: CASSIRTESYEQYF.

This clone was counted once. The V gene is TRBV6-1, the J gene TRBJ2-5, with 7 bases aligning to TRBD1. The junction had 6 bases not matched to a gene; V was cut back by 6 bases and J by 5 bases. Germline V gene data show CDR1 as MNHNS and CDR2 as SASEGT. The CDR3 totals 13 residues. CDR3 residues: CASRNRGAETQYF. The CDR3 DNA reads TGTGCCAGCAGGAACAGGGGTGCGGAGACCCAGTACTTC.

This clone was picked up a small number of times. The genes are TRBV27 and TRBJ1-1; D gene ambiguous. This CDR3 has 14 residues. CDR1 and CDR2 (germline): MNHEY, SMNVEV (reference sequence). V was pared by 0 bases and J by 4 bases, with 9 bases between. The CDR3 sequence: CASSLSREGTEAFF. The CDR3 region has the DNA TGTGCCAGCAGTTTATCGCGGGAGGGCACTGAAGCTTTCTTT.

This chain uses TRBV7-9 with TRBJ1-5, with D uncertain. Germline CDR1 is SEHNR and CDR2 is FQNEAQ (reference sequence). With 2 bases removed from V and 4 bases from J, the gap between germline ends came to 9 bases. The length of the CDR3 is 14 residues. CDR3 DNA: TGTGCCAGCAGCTTAATAGGGCCGAATCAGCCCCAGCATTTT. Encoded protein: CASSLIGPNQPQHF. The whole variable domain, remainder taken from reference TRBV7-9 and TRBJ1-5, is DTGVSQNPRHKITKRGQNVTFRCDPISEHNRLYWYRQTLGQGPEFLTYFQNEAQLEKSRLLSDRFSAERPKGSFSTLEIQRTEQGDSAMYLCASSLIGPNQPQHFGDGTRLSIL.

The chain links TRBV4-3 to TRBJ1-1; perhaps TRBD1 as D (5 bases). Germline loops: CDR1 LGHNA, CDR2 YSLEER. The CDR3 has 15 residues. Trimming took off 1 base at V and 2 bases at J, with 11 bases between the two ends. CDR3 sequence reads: CASSQARQGNTEAFF. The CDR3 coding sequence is TGCGCCAGCAGCCAAGCCCGGCAGGGAAACACTGAAGCTTTCTTT.

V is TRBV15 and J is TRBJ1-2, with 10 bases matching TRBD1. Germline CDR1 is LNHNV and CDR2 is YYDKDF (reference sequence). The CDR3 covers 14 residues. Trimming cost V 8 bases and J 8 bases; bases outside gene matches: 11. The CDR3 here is CATRDRGRLEGYTF. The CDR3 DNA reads TGTGCCACCCGAGACAGGGGGCGGTTGGAAGGCTACACCTTC.

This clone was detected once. The CDR3 DNA reads as TGTGCCAGCAGCTTAAGGGGAGGGGCCGGCCTTAATTCACCCCTCCACTTT. The encoded protein is CASSLRGGAGLNSPLHF. This chain links TRBV11-2 with TRBJ1-6; maybe TRBD1 (5 bases). The CDR3 loop spans 17 amino acids. Germline lookup yields CDR1 SGHAT and CDR2 FQNNGV. The V and J ends lost 2 bases and 6 bases respectively, with 17 bases between them.

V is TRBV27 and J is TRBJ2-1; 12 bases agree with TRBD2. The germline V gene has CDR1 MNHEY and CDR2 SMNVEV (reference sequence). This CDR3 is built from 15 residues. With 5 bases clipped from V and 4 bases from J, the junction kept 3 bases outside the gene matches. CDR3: CASSPGTSGYNEQFF. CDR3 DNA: TGTGCCAGCAGTCCCGGGACTAGCGGGTACAATGAGCAGTTCTTC.

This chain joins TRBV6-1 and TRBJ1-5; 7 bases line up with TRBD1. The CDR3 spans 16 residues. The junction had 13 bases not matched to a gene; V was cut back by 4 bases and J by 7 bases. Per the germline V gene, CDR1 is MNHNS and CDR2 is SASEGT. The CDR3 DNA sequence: TGTGCCAGCAGTGCATCCCTTACAGGGGCGGGGCAGCCCCAGCATTTT. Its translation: CASSASLTGAGQPQHF.

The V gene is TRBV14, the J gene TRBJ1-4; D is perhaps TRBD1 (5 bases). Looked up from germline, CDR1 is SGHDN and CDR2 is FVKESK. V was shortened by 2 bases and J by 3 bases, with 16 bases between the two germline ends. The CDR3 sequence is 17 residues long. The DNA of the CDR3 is TGTGCCAGCAGCCAAACCCCCACAGGAGCTGCTAATGAAAAACTGTTTTTT. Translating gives CASSQTPTGAANEKLFF.

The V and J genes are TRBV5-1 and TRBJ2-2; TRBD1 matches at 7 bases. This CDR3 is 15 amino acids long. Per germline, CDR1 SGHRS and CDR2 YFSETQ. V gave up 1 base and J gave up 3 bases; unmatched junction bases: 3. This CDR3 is CASSLNTGDTGELFF. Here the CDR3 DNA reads TGCGCCAGCAGCTTGAACACAGGGGACACCGGGGAGCTGTTTTTT. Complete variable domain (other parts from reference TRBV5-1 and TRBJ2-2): KAGVTQTPRYLIKTRGQQVTLSCSPISGHRSVSWYQQTPGQGLQFLFEYFSETQRNKGNFPGRFSGRQFSNSRSEMNVSTLELGDSALYLCASSLNTGDTGELFFGEGSRLTVL.

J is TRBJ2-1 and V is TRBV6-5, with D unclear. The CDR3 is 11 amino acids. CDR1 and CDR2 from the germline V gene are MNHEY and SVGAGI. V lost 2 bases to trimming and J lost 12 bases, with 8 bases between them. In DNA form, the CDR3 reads TGTGCCAGCAGTTACCTCTTGATGCAGTTCTTC. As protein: CASSYLLMQFF.

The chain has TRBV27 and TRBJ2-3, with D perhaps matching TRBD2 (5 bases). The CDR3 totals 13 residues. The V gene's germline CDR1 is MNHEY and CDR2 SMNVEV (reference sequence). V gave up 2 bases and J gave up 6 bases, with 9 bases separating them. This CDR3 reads CASSLGRGDTQYF. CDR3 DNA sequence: TGTGCCAGCAGTTTAGGGAGAGGCGATACGCAGTATTTT.

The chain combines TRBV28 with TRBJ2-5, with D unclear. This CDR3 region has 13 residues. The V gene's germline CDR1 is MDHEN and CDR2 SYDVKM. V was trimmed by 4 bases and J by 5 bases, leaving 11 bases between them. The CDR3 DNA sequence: TGTGCCAGCAGTTCGCCAATAGGGGAGACCCAGTACTTC. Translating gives CASSSPIGETQYF.

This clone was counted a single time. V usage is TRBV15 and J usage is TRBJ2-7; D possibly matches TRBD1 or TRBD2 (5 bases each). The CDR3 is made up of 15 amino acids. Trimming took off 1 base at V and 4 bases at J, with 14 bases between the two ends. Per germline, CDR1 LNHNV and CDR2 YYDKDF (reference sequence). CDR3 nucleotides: TGTGCCACCAGCAGAGGGAGGCAGGGCCCATACGAGCAGTACTTC. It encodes CATSRGRQGPYEQYF.

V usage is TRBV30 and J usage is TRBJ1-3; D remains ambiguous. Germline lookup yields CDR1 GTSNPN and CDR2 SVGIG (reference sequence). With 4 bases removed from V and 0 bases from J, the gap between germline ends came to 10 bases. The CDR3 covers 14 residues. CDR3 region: CAWKRASSGNTIYF. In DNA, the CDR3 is TGTGCCTGGAAAAGGGCCAGCTCTGGAAACACCATATATTTT.

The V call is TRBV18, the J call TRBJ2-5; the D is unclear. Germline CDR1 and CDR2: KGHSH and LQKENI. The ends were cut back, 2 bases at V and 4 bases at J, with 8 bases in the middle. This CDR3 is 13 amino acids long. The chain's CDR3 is CASSPAYAETQYF. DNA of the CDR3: TGTGCCAGCTCACCAGCCTATGCAGAGACCCAGTACTTC.

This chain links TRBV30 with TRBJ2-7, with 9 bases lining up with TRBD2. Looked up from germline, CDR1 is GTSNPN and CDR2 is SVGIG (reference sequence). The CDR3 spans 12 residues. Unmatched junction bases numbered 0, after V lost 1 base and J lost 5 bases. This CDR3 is CAWSGGRDEQYF. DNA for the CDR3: TGTGCCTGGAGTGGCGGGAGGGACGAGCAGTACTTC.

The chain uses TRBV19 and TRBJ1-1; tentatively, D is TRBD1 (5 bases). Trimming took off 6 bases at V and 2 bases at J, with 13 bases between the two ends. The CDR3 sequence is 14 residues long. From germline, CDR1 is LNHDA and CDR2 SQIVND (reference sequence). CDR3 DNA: TGTGCCAGTAGAGAGCCGGGACTTAACACTGAAGCTTTCTTT. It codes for CASREPGLNTEAFF.

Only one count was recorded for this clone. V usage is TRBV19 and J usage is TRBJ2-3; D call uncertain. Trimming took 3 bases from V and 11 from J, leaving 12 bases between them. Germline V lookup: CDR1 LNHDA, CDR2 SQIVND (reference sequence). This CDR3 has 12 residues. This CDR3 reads CASSIPTLVQYF. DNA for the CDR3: TGTGCCAGTAGTATCCCAACTTTGGTGCAGTATTTT.